What follows are 27 T cell receptor beta chains derived from one specimen sequenced in a study of T cell responses to AZD1222 COVID-19 vaccine. Some clones are missing from TCRdb's copy, which holds only in-frame ones; the method was immunoSEQ multiplex PCR. The profile shows 130,000 to 150,000 clones, about 90% of them singletons. The source material was peripheral blood, sampled on day 0 of AZD1222 vaccination. These receptor sequences come from an adult in good health.

The chain recombines TRBV7-8 with TRBJ1-2; possibly TRBD1 for D (5 bases). V shed 4 bases and J shed 4 bases, with 13 bases lying between them. Germline assignment: CDR1 SGHVS and CDR2 FQNEAQ. The CDR3 has 14 amino acids. The CDR3 region has the DNA TGTGCCAGCAGCTCACAGGTTGGGGGCTATGGCTACACCTTC. Protein: CASSSQVGGYGYTF. Variable domain in full (rest from reference TRBV7-8 and TRBJ1-2): GAGVSQSPRYKVAKRGQDVALRCDPISGHVSLFWYQQALGQGPEFLTYFQNEAQLDKSGLPSDRFFAERPEGSVSTLKIQRTQQEDSAVYLCASSSQVGGYGYTFGSGTRLTVV.

This clone occurred once. The chain employs TRBV30 and TRBJ2-3; possible D gene TRBD2, 5 bases. Trimming cost V 1 base and J 6 bases, with 11 bases left between them. In germline, CDR1 is GTSNPN, CDR2 SVGIG (reference sequence). The CDR3 has 13 residues. CDR3 loop: CAWSGLAADTQYF. CDR3 DNA: TGTGCCTGGAGTGGCCTAGCCGCCGATACGCAGTATTTT.

V is TRBV14 and J is TRBJ1-1, with TRBD1 matching 9 bases. The germline CDR1 and CDR2 sequences are SGHDN and FVKESK. The CDR3 is made up of 14 amino acids. J was trimmed by 1 base and V by 4 bases; bases with no gene match: 1. This CDR3 reads CASSRTGANTEAFF. CDR3 in DNA: TGTGCCAGCAGCCGGACAGGGGCGAACACTGAAGCTTTCTTT.

This rearrangement joins TRBV4-2 to TRBJ1-2; D unclear. This CDR3 region has 13 residues. Germline V gene data show CDR1 as LGHNA and CDR2 as YNFKEQ. Trimming shortened V by 0 bases and J by 4 bases, and 6 bases separated the two germline ends. The chain's CDR3 is CASSQDGRYGYTF. The CDR3 DNA sequence: TGTGCCAGCAGCCAAGATGGCCGCTATGGCTACACCTTC.

The chain couples TRBV4-2 to TRBJ2-3; D is possibly TRBD2 (7 bases). Trimming removed 1 base from V and 2 bases from J, with 16 bases in between. The CDR3 has 17 residues. Germline V gene data show CDR1 as LGHNA and CDR2 as YNFKEQ. CDR3 in DNA: TGTGCCAGCAGCCAAGCCCAGAGGGGGAGGGTCACAGATACGCAGTATTTT. Translation: CASSQAQRGRVTDTQYF.

The J gene is TRBJ2-6, the V gene TRBV5-5; D gene ambiguous. The ends were cut back, 4 bases at V and 0 bases at J, with 5 bases in the middle. The CDR3 spans 14 residues. Germline loops: CDR1 SGHKS, CDR2 YYEKEE (reference sequence). CDR3 protein: CASSQFSGANVLTF. The CDR3 DNA follows: TGTGCCAGCAGCCAATTCTCTGGGGCCAACGTCCTGACTTTC. The variable domain in full, with the rest retrieved from reference TRBV5-5 and TRBJ2-6, is DAGVTQSPTHLIKTRGQQVTLRCSPISGHKSVSWYQQVLGQGPQFIFQYYEKEERGRGNFPDRFSARQFPNYSSELNVNALLLGDSALYLCASSQFSGANVLTFGAGSRLTVL.

The chain carries TRBV7-2 and TRBJ2-5, with D possibly TRBD1 on 6 matching bases. Germline-derived CDR1 and CDR2 are SGHTA and FQGNSA. V was clipped by 6 bases and J by 5 bases, with 10 bases between them. The CDR3 is 12 amino acids. The CDR3 DNA reads TGTGCCAGCAGGGGGGCAGGGGAGACCCAGTACTTC. Translating it yields CASRGAGETQYF.

CDR3 in amino acids: CASSSRARQETQYF. The CDR3 DNA reads as TGTGCCAGCAGCTCCCGGGCCCGCCAAGAGACCCAGTACTTC. This chain joins TRBV7-9 and TRBJ2-5; no reliable D call. The V end lost 4 bases, the J end lost 1 base, and 10 bases lay between the germline ends. The CDR3 contains 14 residues. The germline gives CDR1 SEHNR, CDR2 FQNEAQ (reference sequence).

This clone has only one observation. V usage is TRBV2 and J usage is TRBJ1-1; no definite D call. Germline assignment: CDR1 SNHLY and CDR2 FYNNEI. Between the trimmed V and J ends, which lost 10 bases and 0 bases, there was a span of 12 bases. The CDR3 has 13 residues. CDR3 sequence reads: CATGGQMNTEAFF. CDR3 nucleotide sequence: TGTGCCACCGGTGGGCAGATGAACACTGAAGCTTTCTTT.

The chain combines TRBV12-5 with TRBJ1-1, with a possible D match to TRBD1 (5 bases). The germline V gene encodes CDR1 LGHNT and CDR2 FRNRAP. V gave up 0 bases and J gave up 6 bases, with 14 bases separating them. The CDR3 spans 15 residues. The CDR3 is CASGLVPARASEAFF. CDR3 DNA: TGTGCTAGTGGTTTGGTACCCGCCAGGGCCTCTGAAGCTTTCTTT.

The chain joins TRBV7-2 to TRBJ1-3; D is unclear. This CDR3 comprises 14 residues. Deletions cut 5 bases from V and 2 bases from J, with 10 bases between. Germline V gives CDR1 SGHTA, CDR2 FQGNSA. The CDR3, as DNA: TGTGCCAGCAGCAAACAGCGCCCTGGAAACACCATATATTTT. This translates into CASSKQRPGNTIYF.

The rearrangement links TRBV11-2 to TRBJ1-1, with 9 bases that match TRBD1. Germline V gene data show CDR1 as SGHAT and CDR2 as FQNNGV. This CDR3 region has 14 residues. V dropped 5 bases and J dropped 4; count of bases not matched to a gene: 5. In DNA, the CDR3 is TGTGCCAGCAGCAGAACAGGGGGCGGCACTGAAGCTTTCTTT. Translated: CASSRTGGGTEAFF.

This clone was detected a few times. The chain recombines TRBV4-2 with TRBJ2-7; 7 bases match TRBD1. Germline assignment: CDR1 LGHNA and CDR2 YNFKEQ. This CDR3 comprises 15 residues. V dropped 0 bases and J dropped 7; count of bases not matched to a gene: 9. The CDR3 region has the DNA TGTGCCAGCAGCCAAGATAGAAGGGGGCGAGGGGAGCAGTACTTC. Translation: CASSQDRRGRGEQYF.

The rearrangement uses TRBV6-2 or TRBV6-3 and TRBJ2-2; D possibly corresponds to TRBD1 (6 bases). The ends were cut back, 5 bases at V and 1 base at J, with 8 bases in the middle. In germline, CDR1 is MNHEY, CDR2 SVGEGT. There are 14 residues in the CDR3. The CDR3 sequence is CASSRTENTGELFF. The CDR3 DNA sequence: TGTGCCAGCAGTAGGACAGAGAACACCGGGGAGCTGTTTTTT.

The chain links TRBV30 to TRBJ2-2; 11 nucleotides agree with TRBD2. The CDR3 is 15 residues long. Trimming removed 4 bases from V and 2 bases from J; junction bases left unmatched: 3. Germline assignment: CDR1 GTSNPN and CDR2 SVGIG (reference sequence). The CDR3 region is CAWTRLAGNTGELFF. The CDR3 nucleotides are TGTGCCTGGACCAGACTAGCGGGAAACACCGGGGAGCTGTTTTTT.

The chain employs TRBV2 and TRBJ2-4, with 11 bases matching TRBD2. Germline V gene lookup returns CDR1 SNHLY and CDR2 FYNNEI. With V trimmed by 0 bases and J by 10 bases, 5 bases remained unmatched. The CDR3 runs 15 residues. CDR3 protein: CASSEARLAGGIQYF. The CDR3 region has the DNA TGTGCCAGCAGTGAAGCTCGGCTAGCGGGGGGAATTCAGTACTTC.

This chain joins TRBV5-4 and TRBJ2-3; D might be TRBD1 or TRBD2, each matching 5 bases. Trimming took 5 bases from V and 3 from J, leaving 13 bases between them. CDR1 is SGHNT, CDR2 YYREEE, per germline (reference sequence). There are 14 residues in the CDR3. CDR3 bases: TGTGCCAGCAGTATCGTGGGGGTAACAGATACGCAGTATTTT. It translates to CASSIVGVTDTQYF.

This clone was found once. This chain joins TRBV19 and TRBJ1-2; 11 positions agree with TRBD1. V was pared by 4 bases and J by 2 bases, with 0 bases of the junction left unmatched. There are 14 residues in the CDR3. Germline V CDR1 and CDR2: LNHDA, SQIVND (reference sequence). The CDR3 nucleotides are TGTGCCAGTAGTAGGGACAGGGGGAACTATGGCTACACCTTC. Its protein product is CASSRDRGNYGYTF.

The chain employs TRBV7-6 and TRBJ2-3, with D perhaps TRBD2 (6 bases). CDR1 SGHVS and CDR2 FNYEAQ come from the germline V gene. This CDR3 has 15 amino acids. Trimming took off 0 bases at V and 0 bases at J, with 7 bases between the two ends. In DNA, the CDR3 is TGTGCCAGCAGCTTAGCGGGGGGTAGCACAGATACGCAGTATTTT. Its protein product is CASSLAGGSTDTQYF.

The chain couples TRBV10-3 to TRBJ1-6; weak D call: TRBD1 (5 bases). Trimming cost V 8 bases and J 13 bases, with 12 bases left between them. Looked up from germline, CDR1 is ENHRY and CDR2 is SYGVKD. This CDR3 region has 11 residues. The CDR3 protein is CAIGGDPPLHF. The CDR3 DNA is TGTGCCATCGGGGGGGATCCCCCCCTCCACTTT.

The rearrangement uses TRBV7-9 and TRBJ1-4; D unresolved. V gave up 1 base and J gave up 1 base, with 4 bases separating them. Germline assignment: CDR1 SEHNR and CDR2 FQNEAQ (reference sequence). The CDR3 contains 14 residues. The CDR3 sequence is CASSLGVTNEKLFF. In DNA, the CDR3 is TGTGCCAGCAGCTTAGGGGTAACTAATGAAAAACTGTTTTTT.

The chain couples TRBV19 to TRBJ2-2; tentative D call: TRBD1 (5 bases). V was trimmed by 8 bases and J by 3 bases, leaving 25 bases between them. CDR3 length equals 18 residues. Germline V gene lookup returns CDR1 LNHDA and CDR2 SQIVND (reference sequence). The CDR3 DNA sequence: TGTGCCAGTCTTAAGGGGCCACAGCTAAACTTCTACACCGGGGAGCTGTTTTTT. Translated, it gives CASLKGPQLNFYTGELFF.

The chain combines TRBV2 with TRBJ2-2; D is undetermined. The CDR3 runs to 14 residues. V was pared by 7 bases and J by 6 bases, with 15 bases between. From germline, CDR1 is SNHLY and CDR2 FYNNEI. The CDR3 DNA follows: TGTGCCAGCACGAATCTTGCGTTTTCCGGGGAGCTGTTTTTT. Protein product: CASTNLAFSGELFF.

J is TRBJ2-7 and V is TRBV19, with TRBD1 as a possible D gene (5 bases). V was pared by 3 bases and J by 2 bases, with 14 bases between. Germline V gene data show CDR1 as LNHDA and CDR2 as SQIVND (reference sequence). The CDR3 totals 15 residues. This CDR3 reads CASSISQGVAYEQYF. The DNA of the CDR3 is TGTGCCAGTAGTATTAGTCAGGGCGTCGCCTACGAGCAGTACTTC.

V is TRBV7-2 and J is TRBJ2-4, with TRBD1 as a possible D gene (6 bases). V lost 5 bases, J lost 7 bases, and 18 bases lay in between. The CDR3 runs to 15 residues. Germline V CDR1 and CDR2: SGHTA, FQGNSA. The CDR3 DNA reads as TGTGCCAGCAGCCCAGGCGCCAGGCAGGGGAACATTCAGTACTTC. The encoded protein is CASSPGARQGNIQYF.

The V gene is TRBV7-2, the J gene TRBJ2-7; D is uncertain. The CDR3 is 15 residues long. Germline CDR1 SGHTA, CDR2 FQGNSA. The germline V and J ends were trimmed by 1 base and 2 bases, with 12 bases remaining between them. The CDR3, as DNA: TGTGCCAGCAGCTTAGAAGTCGACCCTACCTACGAGCAGTACTTC. This gives the protein CASSLEVDPTYEQYF.

V and J are TRBV7-3 and TRBJ2-5; D is undetermined. V lost 11 bases, J lost 1 base, and 26 bases lay in between. The CDR3 has 17 amino acids. The V gene's germline CDR1 is SGHTA and CDR2 FQGTGA. The CDR3 bases are TGTGCCGAACCCCAAAAGGTACTAACCCCCCTCCAAGAGACCCAGTACTTC. As protein: CAEPQKVLTPLQETQYF.